This TCR beta chain derives from a study of shared clonotypes between healthy human individuals. About the study: Three plates each covered CD4 naive and memory; CD8 naive two, CD8 memory one. Notes on the study in general: A small donor pool kept down the genetic and exposure-history diversity that was represented.

CDR3 length: 15 residues. Germline V lookup: CDR1 SGHTA, CDR2 FQGNSA. The V gene end was trimmed by 0 bases and the J gene end by 9 bases; junction bases not matched to a gene: 8. This clone appeared a single time. Antigen: not known. Method: immunoSEQ multiplex PCR; TCRdb's copy keeps in-frame clones and lacks some. This table has 2 million to 2.5 million clones, 90% to 96% appearing once. This sequence joins TRBV7-2 and TRBJ2-1; the match to TRBD2 covers 7 bases. Material for sequencing was naive CD4+ T cells sorted from blood. The subset denotes: CD45RA+ positively selected. This receptor was obtained from a man younger than 30 in good health. CDR3 residues: CASSLASGDLGEQFF. CDR3 in DNA: TGTGCCAGCAGCTTAGCCAGCGGGGATTTAGGTGAGCAGTTCTTC.